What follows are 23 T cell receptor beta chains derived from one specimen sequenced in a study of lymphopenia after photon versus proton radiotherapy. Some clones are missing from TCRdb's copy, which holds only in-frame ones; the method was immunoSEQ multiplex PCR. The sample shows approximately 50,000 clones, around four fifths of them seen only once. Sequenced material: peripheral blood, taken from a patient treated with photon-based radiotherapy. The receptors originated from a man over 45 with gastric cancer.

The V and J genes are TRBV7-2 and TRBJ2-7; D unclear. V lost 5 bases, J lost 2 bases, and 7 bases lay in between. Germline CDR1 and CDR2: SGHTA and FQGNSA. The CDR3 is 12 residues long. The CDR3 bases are TGTGCCAGCAGCCCGGACGCCTACGAGCAGTACTTC. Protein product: CASSPDAYEQYF.

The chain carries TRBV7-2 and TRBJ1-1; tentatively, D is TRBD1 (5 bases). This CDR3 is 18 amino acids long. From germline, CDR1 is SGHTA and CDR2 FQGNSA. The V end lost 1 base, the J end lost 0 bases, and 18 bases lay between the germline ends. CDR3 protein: CASSLGGSGRRMNTEAFF. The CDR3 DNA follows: TGTGCCAGCAGCTTAGGGGGATCAGGGCGGAGAATGAACACTGAAGCTTTCTTT.

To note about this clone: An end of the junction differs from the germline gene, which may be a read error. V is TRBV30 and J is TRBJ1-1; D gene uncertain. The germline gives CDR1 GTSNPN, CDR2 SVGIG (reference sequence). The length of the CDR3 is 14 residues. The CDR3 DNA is TGTGCCTGGAGTCTTCCGGTGCCGAACGCTGAAGCTTTCTTT. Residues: CAWSLPVPNAEAFF. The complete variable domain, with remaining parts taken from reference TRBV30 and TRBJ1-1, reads SQTIHQWPATLVQPVGSPLSLECTVEGTSNPNLYWYRQAAGRGLQLLFYSVGIGQISSEVPQNLSASRPQDRQFILSSKKLLLSDSGFYLCAWSLPVPNAEAFFGQGTRLTVV.

CDR3 region: CSAFNYGYTF. DNA of the CDR3: TGCAGTGCTTTTAACTATGGCTACACCTTC. The rearrangement links TRBV20-1 to TRBJ1-2; D uncertain. From germline, CDR1 is DFQATT and CDR2 SNEGSKA (reference sequence). V gave up 5 bases and J gave up 1 base, with 2 bases separating them. This CDR3 is built from 10 residues.

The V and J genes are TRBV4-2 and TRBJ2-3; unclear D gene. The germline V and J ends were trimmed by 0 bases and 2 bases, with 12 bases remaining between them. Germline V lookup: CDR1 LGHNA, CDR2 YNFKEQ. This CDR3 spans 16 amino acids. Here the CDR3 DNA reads TGTGCCAGCAGCCAAGATCTTGGTATTCCCACAGATACGCAGTATTTT. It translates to CASSQDLGIPTDTQYF.

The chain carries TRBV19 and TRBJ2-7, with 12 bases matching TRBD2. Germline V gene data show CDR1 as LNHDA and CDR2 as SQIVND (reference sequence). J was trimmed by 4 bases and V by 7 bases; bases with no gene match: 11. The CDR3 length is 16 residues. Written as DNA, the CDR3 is TGTGCCAGTAAGAAGACTAGCGGGAGTTCTAGTTACGAGCAGTACTTC. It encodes CASKKTSGSSSYEQYF.

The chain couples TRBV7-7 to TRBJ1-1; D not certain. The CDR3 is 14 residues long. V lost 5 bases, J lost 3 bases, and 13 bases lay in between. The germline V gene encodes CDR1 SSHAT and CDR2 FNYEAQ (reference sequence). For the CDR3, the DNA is TGTGCCAGCAGCCCGTTCCAGTGGGACACTGAAGCTTTCTTT. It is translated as CASSPFQWDTEAFF.

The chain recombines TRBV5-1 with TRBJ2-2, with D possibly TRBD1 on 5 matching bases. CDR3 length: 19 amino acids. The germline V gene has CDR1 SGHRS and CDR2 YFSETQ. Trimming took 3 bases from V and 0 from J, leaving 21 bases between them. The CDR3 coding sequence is TGCGCCAGCAGCTGGACACCTTTCCAAACCCGCACGAACACCGGGGAGCTGTTTTTT. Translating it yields CASSWTPFQTRTNTGELFF.

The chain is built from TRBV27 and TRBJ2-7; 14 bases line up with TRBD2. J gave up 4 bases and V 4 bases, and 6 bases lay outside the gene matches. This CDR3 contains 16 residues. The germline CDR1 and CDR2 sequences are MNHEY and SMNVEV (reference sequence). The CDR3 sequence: CASSSPGLAGGYEQYF. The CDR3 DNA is TGTGCCAGCAGTTCCCCCGGACTAGCGGGAGGTTACGAGCAGTACTTC.

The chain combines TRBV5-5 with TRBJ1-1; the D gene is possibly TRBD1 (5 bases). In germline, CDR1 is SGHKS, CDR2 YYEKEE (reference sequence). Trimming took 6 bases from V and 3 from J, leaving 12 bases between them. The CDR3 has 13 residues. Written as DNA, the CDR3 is TGTGCCAGCACCTCGGGGCCGGACACTGAAGCTTTCTTT. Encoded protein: CASTSGPDTEAFF.

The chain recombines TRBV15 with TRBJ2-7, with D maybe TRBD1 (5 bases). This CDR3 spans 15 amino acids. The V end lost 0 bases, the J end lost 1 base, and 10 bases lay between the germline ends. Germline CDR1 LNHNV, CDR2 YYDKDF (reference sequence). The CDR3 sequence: CATSRDRQGSYEQYF. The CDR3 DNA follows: TGTGCCACCAGCAGAGATAGGCAGGGATCCTACGAGCAGTACTTC. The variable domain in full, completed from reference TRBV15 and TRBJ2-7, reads DAMVIQNPRYQVTQFGKPVTLSCSQTLNHNVMYWYQQKSSQAPKLLFHYYDKDFNNEADTPDNFQSRRPNTSFCFLDIRSPGLGDTAMYLCATSRDRQGSYEQYFGPGTRLTVT.

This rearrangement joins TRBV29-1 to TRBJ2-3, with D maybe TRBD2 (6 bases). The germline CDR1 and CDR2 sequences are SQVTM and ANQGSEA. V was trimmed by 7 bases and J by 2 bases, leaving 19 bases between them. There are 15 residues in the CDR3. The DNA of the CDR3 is TGCAGCGCCGCTGGCGGGGTCCTAACCACAGATACGCAGTATTTT. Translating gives CSAAGGVLTTDTQYF.

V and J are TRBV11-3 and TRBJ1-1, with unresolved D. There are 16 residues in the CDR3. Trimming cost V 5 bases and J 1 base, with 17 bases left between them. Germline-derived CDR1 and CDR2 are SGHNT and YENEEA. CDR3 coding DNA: TGTGCCAGCAGCCATGGGGTCGGAGGCCCGAACACTGAAGCTTTCTTT. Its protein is CASSHGVGGPNTEAFF. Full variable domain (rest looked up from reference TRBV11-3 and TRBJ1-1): EAGVVQSPRYKIIEKKQPVAFWCNPISGHNTLYWYLQNLGQGPELLIRYENEEAVDDSQLPKDRFSAERLKGVDSTLKIQPAELGDSAVYLCASSHGVGGPNTEAFFGQGTRLTVV.

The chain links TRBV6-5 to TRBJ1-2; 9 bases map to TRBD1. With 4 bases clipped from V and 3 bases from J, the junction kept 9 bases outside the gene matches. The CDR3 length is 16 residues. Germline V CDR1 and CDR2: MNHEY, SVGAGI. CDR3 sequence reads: CASSSHWDREYYGYTF. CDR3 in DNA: TGTGCCAGCAGTTCTCACTGGGACAGGGAGTACTATGGCTACACCTTC.

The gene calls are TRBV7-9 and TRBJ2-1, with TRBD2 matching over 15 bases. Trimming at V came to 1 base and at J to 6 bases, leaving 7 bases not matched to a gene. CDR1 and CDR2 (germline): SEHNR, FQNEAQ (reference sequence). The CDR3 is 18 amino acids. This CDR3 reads CASSLVFGLAGGPNEQFF. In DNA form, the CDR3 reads TGTGCCAGCAGCTTAGTTTTCGGACTAGCGGGAGGGCCCAATGAGCAGTTCTTC.

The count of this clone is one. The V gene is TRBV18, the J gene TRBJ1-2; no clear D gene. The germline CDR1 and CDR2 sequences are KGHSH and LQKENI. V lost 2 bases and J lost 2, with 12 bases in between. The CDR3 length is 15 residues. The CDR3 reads CASSPVAGINYGYTF. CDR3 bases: TGTGCCAGCTCACCAGTTGCAGGAATCAACTATGGCTACACCTTC.

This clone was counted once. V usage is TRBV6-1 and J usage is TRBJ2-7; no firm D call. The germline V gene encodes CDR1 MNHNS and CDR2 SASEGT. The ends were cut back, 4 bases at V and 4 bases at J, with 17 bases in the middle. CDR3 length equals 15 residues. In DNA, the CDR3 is TGTGCCAGCAGTGCCGGGTCTACGAAGGGATACGAGCAGTACTTC. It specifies CASSAGSTKGYEQYF.

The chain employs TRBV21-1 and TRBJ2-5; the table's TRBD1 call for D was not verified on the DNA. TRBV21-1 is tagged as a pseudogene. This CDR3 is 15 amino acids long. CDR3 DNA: TGTGCCAGCAGCAAAGTGGGACACCTCCAAGAGACCCAGTACTTC. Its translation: CASSKVGHLQETQYF.

DNA for the CDR3: TGTGCCAGCAGTGCGACAGGGGGCAATGAAAAACTGTTTTTT. Translated: CASSATGGNEKLFF. The rearrangement joins TRBV2 to TRBJ1-4; TRBD1 matches at 10 bases. The germline CDR1 and CDR2 sequences are SNHLY and FYNNEI. V lost 4 bases and J lost 5; bases outside the gene matches: 1. The CDR3 length is 14 residues. The full variable domain, with the rest looked up from reference TRBV2 and TRBJ1-4, is EPEVTQTPSHQVTQMGQEVILRCVPISNHLYFYWYRQILGQKVEFLVSFYNNEISEKSEIFDDQFSVERPDGSNFTLKIRSTKLEDSAMYFCASSATGGNEKLFFGSGTQLSVL.

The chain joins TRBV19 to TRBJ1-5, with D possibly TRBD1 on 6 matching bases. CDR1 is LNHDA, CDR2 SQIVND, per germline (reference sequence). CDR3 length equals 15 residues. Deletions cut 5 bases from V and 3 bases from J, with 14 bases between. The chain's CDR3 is CASSGHREFNQPQHF. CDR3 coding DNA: TGTGCCAGTAGTGGACACAGGGAATTCAATCAGCCCCAGCATTTT. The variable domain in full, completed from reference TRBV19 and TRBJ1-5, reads DGGITQSPKYLFRKEGQNVTLSCEQNLNHDAMYWYRQDPGQGLRLIYYSQIVNDFQKGDIAEGYSVSREKKESFPLTVTSAQKNPTAFYLCASSGHREFNQPQHFGDGTRLSIL.

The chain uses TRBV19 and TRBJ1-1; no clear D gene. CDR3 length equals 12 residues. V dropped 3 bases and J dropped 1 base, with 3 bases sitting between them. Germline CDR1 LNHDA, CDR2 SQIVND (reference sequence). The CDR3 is CASSIGNTEAFF. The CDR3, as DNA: TGTGCCAGTAGTATCGGGAACACTGAAGCTTTCTTT.

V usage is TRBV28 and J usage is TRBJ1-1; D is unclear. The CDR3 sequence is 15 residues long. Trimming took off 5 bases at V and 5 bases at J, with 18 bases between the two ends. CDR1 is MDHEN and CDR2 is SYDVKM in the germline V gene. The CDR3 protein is CASSPGWLVRTEAFF. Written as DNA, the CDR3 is TGTGCCAGCAGTCCAGGCTGGCTGGTAAGGACTGAAGCTTTCTTT.

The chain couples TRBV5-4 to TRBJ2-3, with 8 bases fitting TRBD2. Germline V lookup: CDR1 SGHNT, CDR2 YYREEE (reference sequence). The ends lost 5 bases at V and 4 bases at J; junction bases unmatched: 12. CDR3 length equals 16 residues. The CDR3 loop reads CASSYTGLVRADTQYF. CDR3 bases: TGTGCCAGCAGTTATACGGGACTAGTAAGGGCAGATACGCAGTATTTT.